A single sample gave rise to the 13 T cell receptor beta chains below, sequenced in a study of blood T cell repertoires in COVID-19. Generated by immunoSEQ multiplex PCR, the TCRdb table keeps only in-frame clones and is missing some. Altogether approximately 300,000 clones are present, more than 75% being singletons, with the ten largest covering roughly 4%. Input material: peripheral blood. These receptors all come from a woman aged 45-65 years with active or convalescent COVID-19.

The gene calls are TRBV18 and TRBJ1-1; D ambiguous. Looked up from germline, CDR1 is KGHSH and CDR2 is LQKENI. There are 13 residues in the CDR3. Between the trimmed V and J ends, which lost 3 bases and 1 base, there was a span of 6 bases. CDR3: CASSPHPNTEAFF. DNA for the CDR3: TGTGCCAGCTCACCCCATCCGAACACTGAAGCTTTCTTT.

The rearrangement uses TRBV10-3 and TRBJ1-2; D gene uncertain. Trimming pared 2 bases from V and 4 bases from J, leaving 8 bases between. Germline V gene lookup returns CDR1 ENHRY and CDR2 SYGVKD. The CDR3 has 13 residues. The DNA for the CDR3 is TGTGCCATCAGTGAGGATCCAGTCTATGGCTACACCTTC. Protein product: CAISEDPVYGYTF.

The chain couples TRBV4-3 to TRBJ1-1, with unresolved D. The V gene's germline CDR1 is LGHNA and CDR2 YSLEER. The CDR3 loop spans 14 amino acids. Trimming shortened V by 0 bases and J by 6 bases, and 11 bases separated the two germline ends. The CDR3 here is CASSQDWGAAEAFF. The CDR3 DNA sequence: TGCGCCAGCAGCCAAGATTGGGGAGCAGCTGAAGCTTTCTTT.

The CDR3 nucleotides are TGTGCCAGCAAATTTAGCTCTGGAAACACCATATATTTT. This encodes CASKFSSGNTIYF. The V and J genes are TRBV19 and TRBJ1-3, with unresolved D. The CDR3 contains 13 residues. Trimming stripped 9 bases from V and 0 bases from J, with 9 bases between. Germline V gene data show CDR1 as LNHDA and CDR2 as SQIVND (reference sequence). Full variable domain (outside the CDR3, taken from reference TRBV19 and TRBJ1-3): DGGITQSPKYLFRKEGQNVTLSCEQNLNHDAMYWYRQDPGQGLRLIYYSQIVNDFQKGDIAEGYSVSREKKESFPLTVTSAQKNPTAFYLCASKFSSGNTIYFGEGSWLTVV.

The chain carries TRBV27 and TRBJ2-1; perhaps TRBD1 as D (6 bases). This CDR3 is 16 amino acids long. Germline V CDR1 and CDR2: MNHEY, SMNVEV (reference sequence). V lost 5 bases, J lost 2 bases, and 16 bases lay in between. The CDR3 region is CASSPPGTSPYNEQFF. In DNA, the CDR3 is TGTGCCAGCAGTCCCCCCGGGACAAGCCCCTACAATGAGCAGTTCTTC.

CDR3 protein: CASSSLVAGTFGELFF. The CDR3 coding sequence is TGTGCCAGCAGCTCCCTGGTGGCGGGAACGTTCGGGGAGCTGTTTTTT. The chain is built from TRBV7-6 and TRBJ2-2; possibly TRBD2 for D (6 bases). Germline V gene sequence: CDR1 SGHVS, CDR2 FNYEAQ. The CDR3 spans 16 residues. V was shortened by 4 bases and J by 7 bases, with 19 bases between the two germline ends.

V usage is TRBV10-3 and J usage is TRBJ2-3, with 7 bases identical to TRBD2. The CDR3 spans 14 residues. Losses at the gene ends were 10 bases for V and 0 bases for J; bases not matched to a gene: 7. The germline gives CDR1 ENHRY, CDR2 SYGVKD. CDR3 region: CANSREGSTDTQYF. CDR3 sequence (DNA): TGTGCCAACTCCAGGGAGGGGAGCACAGATACGCAGTATTTT.

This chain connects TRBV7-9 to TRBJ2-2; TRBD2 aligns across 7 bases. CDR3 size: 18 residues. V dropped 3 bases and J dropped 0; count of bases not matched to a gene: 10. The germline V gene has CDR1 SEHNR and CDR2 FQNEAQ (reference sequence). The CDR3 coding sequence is TGTGCCAGCAGCTTGGGTGGGAGGGCCCTACCGAACACCGGGGAGCTGTTTTTT. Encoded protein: CASSLGGRALPNTGELFF.

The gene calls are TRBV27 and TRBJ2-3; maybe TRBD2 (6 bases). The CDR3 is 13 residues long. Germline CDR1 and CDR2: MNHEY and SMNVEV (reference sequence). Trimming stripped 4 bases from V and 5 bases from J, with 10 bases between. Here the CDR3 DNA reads TGTGCCAGCAGTTACGCCGGGGGAGATACGCAGTATTTT. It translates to CASSYAGGDTQYF.

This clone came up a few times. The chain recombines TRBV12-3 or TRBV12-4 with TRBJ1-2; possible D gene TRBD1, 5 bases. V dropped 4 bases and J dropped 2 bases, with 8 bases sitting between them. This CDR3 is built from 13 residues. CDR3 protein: CASSSQGNYGYTF. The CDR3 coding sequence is TGTGCCAGCAGTTCCCAGGGAAACTATGGCTACACCTTC.

In DNA form, the CDR3 reads TGTGCCAGCAGCCCGGACAGGGCGGGCTACGAGCAGTACTTC. Translation: CASSPDRAGYEQYF. The chain has TRBV11-2 and TRBJ2-7, with 8 bases lining up with TRBD1. V lost 5 bases to trimming and J lost 3 bases; unmatched junction nucleotides: 6. The germline gives CDR1 SGHAT, CDR2 FQNNGV. This CDR3 spans 14 amino acids.

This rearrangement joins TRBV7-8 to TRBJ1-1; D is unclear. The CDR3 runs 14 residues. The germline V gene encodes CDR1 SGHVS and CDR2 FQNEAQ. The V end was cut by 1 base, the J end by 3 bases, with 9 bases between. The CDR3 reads CASSLEEGYTEAFF. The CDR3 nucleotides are TGTGCCAGCAGCTTAGAGGAGGGATACACTGAAGCTTTCTTT.

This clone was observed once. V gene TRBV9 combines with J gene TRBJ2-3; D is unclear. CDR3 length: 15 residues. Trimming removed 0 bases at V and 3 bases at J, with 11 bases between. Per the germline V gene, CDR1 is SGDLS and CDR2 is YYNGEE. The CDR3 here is CASSVASGLTDTQYF. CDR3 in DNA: TGTGCCAGCAGCGTAGCTTCAGGCTTAACAGATACGCAGTATTTT.